This T cell receptor (beta chain) was captured in a study of blood T cell repertoires in COVID-19. The table came from immunoSEQ multiplex PCR; TCRdb's copy has only in-frame clones and leaves some out. The sample lists 250,000 to 350,000 clones; around 86% were seen once. The germline CDR1 and CDR2 sequences are MNHNS and SASEGT. The CDR3 contains 16 residues. Trimming stripped 2 bases from V and 3 bases from J, with 13 bases between. This chain joins TRBV6-1 and TRBJ1-4, with a tentative D call TRBD1 (5 bases). This TCR was recovered from a woman in her thirties with active or convalescent COVID-19. Sequencing was done on a sample of peripheral blood. The CDR3 DNA is TGTGCCAGCAGTGAATTAGGTGGGGGGTCTAATGAAAAACTGTTTTTT. Translating gives CASSELGGGSNEKLFF.